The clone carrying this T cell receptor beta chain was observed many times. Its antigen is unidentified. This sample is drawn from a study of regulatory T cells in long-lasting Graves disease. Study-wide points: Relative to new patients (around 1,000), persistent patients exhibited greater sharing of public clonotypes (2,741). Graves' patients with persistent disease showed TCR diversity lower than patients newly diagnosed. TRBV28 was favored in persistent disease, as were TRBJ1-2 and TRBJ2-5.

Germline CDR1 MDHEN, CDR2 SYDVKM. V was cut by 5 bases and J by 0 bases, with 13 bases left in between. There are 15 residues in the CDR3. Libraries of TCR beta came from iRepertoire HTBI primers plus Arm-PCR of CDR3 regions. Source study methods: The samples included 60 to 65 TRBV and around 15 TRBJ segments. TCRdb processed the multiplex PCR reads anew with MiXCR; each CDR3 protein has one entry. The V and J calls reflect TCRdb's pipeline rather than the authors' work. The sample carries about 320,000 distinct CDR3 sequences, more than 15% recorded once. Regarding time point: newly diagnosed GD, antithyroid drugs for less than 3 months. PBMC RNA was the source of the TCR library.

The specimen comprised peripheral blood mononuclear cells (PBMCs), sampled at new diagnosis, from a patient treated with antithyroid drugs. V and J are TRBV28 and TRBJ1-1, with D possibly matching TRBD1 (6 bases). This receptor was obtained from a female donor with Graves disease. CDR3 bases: TGTGCCAGCAGTGCCACGACAGGTCTGAACACTGAAGCTTTCTTT. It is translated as CASSATTGLNTEAFF.